This T cell receptor (beta chain) is from a study of blood T cell repertoires in COVID-19. Study in general: Samples came from the United States, Italy and Spain, spanning acute and convalescent COVID-19. PBMCs, B-cell-depleted T cells, or T cells provided the cDNA or gDNA that made up the material.

Comment on this clone: One end of the junction is discordant with germline, which a read error may explain.

Here immunoSEQ multiplex PCR was the method, and the copy in TCRdb shows in-frame clones only, minus some. The data hold about 370,000 clones, with around 87% observed a single time. Looked up from germline, CDR1 is KGHSH and CDR2 is LQKENI. This CDR3 is built from 16 residues. The sequence was collected from a man aged 18 to 30 with active or convalescent COVID-19. The sample comprised peripheral blood. The J gene is TRBJ2-6, the V gene TRBV18, with a weak D call TRBD1 (5 bases). As DNA, the CDR3 is TGTGCCAGCTCACCGATTCAGACCTCTGGGGCCAACGTGCTGACTTTC. It translates to CASSPIQTSGANVLTF.